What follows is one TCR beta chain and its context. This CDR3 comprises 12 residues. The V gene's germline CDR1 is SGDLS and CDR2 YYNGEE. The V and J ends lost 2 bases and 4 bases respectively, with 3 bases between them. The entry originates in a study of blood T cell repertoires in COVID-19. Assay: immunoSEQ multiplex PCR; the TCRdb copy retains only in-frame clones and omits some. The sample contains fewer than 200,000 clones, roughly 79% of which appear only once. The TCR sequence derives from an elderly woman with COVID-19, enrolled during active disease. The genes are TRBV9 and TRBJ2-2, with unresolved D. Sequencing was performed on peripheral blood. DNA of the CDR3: TGTGCCAGCAGCGTGGCCACCGGGGAGCTGTTTTTT. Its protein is CASSVATGELFF.